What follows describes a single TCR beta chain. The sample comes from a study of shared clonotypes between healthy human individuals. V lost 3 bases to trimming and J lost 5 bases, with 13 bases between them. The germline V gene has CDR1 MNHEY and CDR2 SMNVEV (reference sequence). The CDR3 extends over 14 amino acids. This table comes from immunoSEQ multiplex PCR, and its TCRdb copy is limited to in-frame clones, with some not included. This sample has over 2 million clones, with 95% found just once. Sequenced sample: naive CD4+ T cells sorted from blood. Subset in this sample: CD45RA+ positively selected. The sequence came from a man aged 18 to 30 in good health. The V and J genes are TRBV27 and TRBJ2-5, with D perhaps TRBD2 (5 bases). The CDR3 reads CASSLHHWRETQYF. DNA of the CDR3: TGTGCCAGCAGTTTGCACCACTGGAGGGAGACCCAGTACTTC.